These 12 T cell receptor beta chains came from one sample sequenced in a study of patients and donors after allogeneic stem cell transplantation. TCRdb processed the RT-PCR reads anew with MiXCR; each CDR3 protein has one entry. The sample consists of 98,000 or so distinct CDR3 sequences, around 33% of them appearing once. The sequencing input was blood, either unsorted or a sorted T cell fraction (not recorded which). The receptors originated from a human donor who was either an allogeneic HSCT recipient or a stem cell or donor lymphocyte infusion donor (not recorded which). It is not recorded whose cells these are; they may come from a transplant donor.

This clonotype was seen at least ten times. DNA for the CDR3: TGCAGCGTTGTCGCGGGGGGCTATGGCTACACCTTC. Encoded protein: CSVVAGGYGYTF. The rearrangement links TRBV29-1 to TRBJ1-2; D possibly corresponds to TRBD1 (5 bases). V shed 4 bases and J shed 4 bases, with 10 bases lying between them. The CDR3 covers 12 residues. CDR1 and CDR2 from the germline V gene are SQVTM and ANQGSEA.

V gene TRBV7-8 combines with J gene TRBJ2-1, with unresolved D. The CDR3 covers 11 residues. V shed 5 bases and J shed 10 bases, with 9 bases lying between them. Germline loops: CDR1 SGHVS, CDR2 FQNEAQ. CDR3 loop: CASSALGEQFF. The CDR3 DNA is TGTGCCAGCAGCGCCCTAGGGGAGCAGTTCTTC.

The V and J genes are TRBV20-1 and TRBJ1-1; no definite D call. With 4 bases removed from V and 0 bases from J, the gap between germline ends came to 9 bases. This CDR3 comprises 13 residues. Germline CDR1 is DFQATT and CDR2 is SNEGSKA (reference sequence). DNA of the CDR3: TGCAGTGCTACCCGGTCTTTGAACACTGAAGCTTTCTTT. Residues: CSATRSLNTEAFF.

The chain combines TRBV12-3 or TRBV12-4 with TRBJ2-1, with TRBD2 matching over 10 bases. The CDR3 is made up of 17 amino acids. The ends lost 0 bases at V and 2 bases at J; junction bases unmatched: 4. The CDR3 region is CASSLASTSGAYNEQFF. CDR3 bases: TGTGCCAGCAGTTTAGCTTCAACTAGCGGGGCCTACAATGAGCAGTTCTTC.

CDR3 DNA sequence: TGTGCCAGCAGCTGGACGGGGAATTCACCCCTCCACTTT. Protein sequence: CASSWTGNSPLHF. V usage is TRBV27 and J usage is TRBJ1-6; the D is unclear. Germline CDR1 reads MNHEY; CDR2 reads SMNVEV (reference sequence). V lost 6 bases and J 7 bases, leaving 10 bases between the germline ends. The CDR3 totals 13 residues.

The CDR3 DNA is TGTGCCTGGACCGCGCCGGGACCTGAAAAACTGTTTTTT. It codes for CAWTAPGPEKLFF. The chain is built from TRBV30 and TRBJ1-4; a possible D gene is TRBD1 (5 bases). V gave up 4 bases and J gave up 7 bases, with 13 bases separating them. CDR1 and CDR2 (germline): GTSNPN, SVGIG (reference sequence). This CDR3 comprises 13 residues.

In its sample, this clonotype was seen a few times. The rearrangement joins TRBV7-2 to TRBJ2-6; D call uncertain. Germline CDR1 is SGHTA and CDR2 is FQGNSA. This CDR3 has 13 amino acids. V dropped 6 bases and J dropped 4 bases, with 7 bases sitting between them. The CDR3 coding sequence is TGTGCCAGCAGTCCCGACGGGGCCAACGTCCTGACTTTC. Protein product: CASSPDGANVLTF.

This clonotype came up a few times. This chain links TRBV24-1 with TRBJ2-1, with 13 bases aligning to TRBD2. The germline CDR1 and CDR2 sequences are KGHDR and SFDVKD. V shed 4 bases, J shed 7 bases, and the junction held 6 bases outside the gene matches. This CDR3 region has 16 residues. In nucleotides, the CDR3 is TGTGCCACCAGTGACCCTGGACTAGCGGGAGATAATGAGCAGTTCTTC. Translating it yields CATSDPGLAGDNEQFF.

The chain carries TRBV19 and TRBJ2-1, with 8 positions matching TRBD2. The CDR3 spans 16 residues. The germline CDR1 and CDR2 sequences are LNHDA and SQIVND (reference sequence). J lost 2 bases, V lost 0 bases, and 3 bases had no gene match. CDR3 protein: CASSIEAGAAYNEQFF. CDR3 nucleotides: TGTGCCAGTAGTATAGAAGCGGGAGCAGCCTACAATGAGCAGTTCTTC.

This clonotype was seen a few times. The J gene is TRBJ1-5, the V gene TRBV20-1, with a weak D call TRBD1 (6 bases). Trimming stripped 0 bases from V and 2 bases from J, with 11 bases between. This CDR3 spans 15 amino acids. Germline V gene data show CDR1 as DFQATT and CDR2 as SNEGSKA (reference sequence). The CDR3 DNA reads as TGCAGTGCTAGAGATGGGGGGGCCGGCAATCAGCCCCAGCATTTT. Its protein is CSARDGGAGNQPQHF.

In this sample, this clonotype turned up many times. This chain joins TRBV12-3 or TRBV12-4 and TRBJ1-6; D is ambiguous. This CDR3 region has 17 residues. Trimming left V 2 bases short and J 5 bases short, with 16 bases between. The CDR3 coding sequence is TGTGCCAGCAGTTTATGGCCCCCCGGGCCCAATAATTCACCCCTCCACTTT. Amino acid sequence: CASSLWPPGPNNSPLHF.

In its sample, this clonotype was seen a few times. The chain is built from TRBV12-3 or TRBV12-4 and TRBJ1-4; a weak D match, TRBD1 (5 bases). This CDR3 comprises 16 residues. V shed 6 bases and J shed 4 bases, with 18 bases lying between them. The DNA for the CDR3 is TGTGCCAGCAGCCTTGCAGGGTTGATTGGTAATGAAAAACTGTTTTTT. This encodes CASSLAGLIGNEKLFF.